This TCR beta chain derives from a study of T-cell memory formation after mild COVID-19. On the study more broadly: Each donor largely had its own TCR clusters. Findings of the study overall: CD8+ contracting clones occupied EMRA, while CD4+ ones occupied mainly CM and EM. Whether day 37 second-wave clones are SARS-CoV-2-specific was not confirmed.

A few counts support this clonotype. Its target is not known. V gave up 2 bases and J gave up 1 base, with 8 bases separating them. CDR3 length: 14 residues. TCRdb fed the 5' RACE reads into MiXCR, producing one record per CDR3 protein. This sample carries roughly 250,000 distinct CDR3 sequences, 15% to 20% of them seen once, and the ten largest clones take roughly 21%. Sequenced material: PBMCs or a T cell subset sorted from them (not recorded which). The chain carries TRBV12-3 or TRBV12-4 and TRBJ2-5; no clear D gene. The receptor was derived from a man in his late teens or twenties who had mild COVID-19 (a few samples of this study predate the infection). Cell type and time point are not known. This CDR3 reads CASSLPESQETQYF. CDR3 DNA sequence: TGTGCCAGCAGTTTACCAGAAAGCCAAGAGACCCAGTACTTC.